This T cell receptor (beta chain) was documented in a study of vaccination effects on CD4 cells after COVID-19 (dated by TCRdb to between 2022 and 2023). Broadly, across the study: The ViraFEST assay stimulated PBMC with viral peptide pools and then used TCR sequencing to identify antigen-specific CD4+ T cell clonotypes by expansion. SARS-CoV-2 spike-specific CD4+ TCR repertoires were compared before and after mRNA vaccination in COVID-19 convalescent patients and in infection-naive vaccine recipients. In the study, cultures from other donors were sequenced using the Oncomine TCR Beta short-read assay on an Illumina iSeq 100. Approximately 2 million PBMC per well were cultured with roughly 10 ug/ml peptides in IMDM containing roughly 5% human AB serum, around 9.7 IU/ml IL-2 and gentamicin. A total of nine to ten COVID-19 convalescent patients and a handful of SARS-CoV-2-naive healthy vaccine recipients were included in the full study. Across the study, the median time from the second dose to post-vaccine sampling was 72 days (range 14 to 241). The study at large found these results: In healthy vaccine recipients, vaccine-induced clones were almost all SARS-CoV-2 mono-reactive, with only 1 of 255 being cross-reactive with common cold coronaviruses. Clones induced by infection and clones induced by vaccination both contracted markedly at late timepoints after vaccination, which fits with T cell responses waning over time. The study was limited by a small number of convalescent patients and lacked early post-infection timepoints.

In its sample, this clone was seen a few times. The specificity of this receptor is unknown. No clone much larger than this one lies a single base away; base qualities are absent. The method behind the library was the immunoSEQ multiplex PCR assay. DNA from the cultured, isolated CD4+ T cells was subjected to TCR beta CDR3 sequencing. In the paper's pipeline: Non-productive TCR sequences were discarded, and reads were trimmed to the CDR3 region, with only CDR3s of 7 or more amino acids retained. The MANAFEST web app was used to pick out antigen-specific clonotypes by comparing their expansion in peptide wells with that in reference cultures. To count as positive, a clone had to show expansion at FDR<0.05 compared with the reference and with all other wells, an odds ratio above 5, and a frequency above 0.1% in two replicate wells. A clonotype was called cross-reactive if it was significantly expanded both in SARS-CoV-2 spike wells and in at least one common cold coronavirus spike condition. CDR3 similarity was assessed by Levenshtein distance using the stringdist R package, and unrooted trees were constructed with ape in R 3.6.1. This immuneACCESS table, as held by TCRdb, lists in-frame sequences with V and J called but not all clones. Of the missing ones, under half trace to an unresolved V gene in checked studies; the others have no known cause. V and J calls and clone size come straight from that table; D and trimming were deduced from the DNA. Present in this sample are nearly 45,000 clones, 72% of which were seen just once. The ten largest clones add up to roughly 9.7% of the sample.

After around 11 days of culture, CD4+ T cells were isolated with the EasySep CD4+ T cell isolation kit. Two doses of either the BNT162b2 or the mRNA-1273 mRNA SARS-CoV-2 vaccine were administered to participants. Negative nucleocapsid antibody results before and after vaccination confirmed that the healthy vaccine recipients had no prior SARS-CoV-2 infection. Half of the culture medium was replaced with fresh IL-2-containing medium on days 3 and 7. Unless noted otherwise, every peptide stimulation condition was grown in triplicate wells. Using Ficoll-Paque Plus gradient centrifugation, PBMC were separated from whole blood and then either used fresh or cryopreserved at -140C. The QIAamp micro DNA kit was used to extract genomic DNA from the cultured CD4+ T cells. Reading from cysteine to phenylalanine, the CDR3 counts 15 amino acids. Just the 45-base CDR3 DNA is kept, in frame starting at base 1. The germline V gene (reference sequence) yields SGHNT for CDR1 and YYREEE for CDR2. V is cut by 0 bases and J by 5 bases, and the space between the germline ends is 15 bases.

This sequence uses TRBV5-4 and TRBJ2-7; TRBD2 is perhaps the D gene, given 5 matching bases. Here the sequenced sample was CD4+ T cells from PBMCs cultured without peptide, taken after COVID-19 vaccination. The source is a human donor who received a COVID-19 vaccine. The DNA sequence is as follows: TGTGCCAGCAGCTTGGGAGGAAGCGGATGGGACGAGCAGTACTTC. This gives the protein CASSLGGSGWDEQYF. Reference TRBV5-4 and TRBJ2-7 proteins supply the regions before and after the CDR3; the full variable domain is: ETGVTQSPTHLIKTRGQQVTLRCSSQSGHNTVSWYQQALGQGPQFIFQYYREEENGRGNFPPRFSGLQFPNYSSELNVNALELDDSALYLCASSLGGSGWDEQYFGPGTRLTVT.